These T cell receptor beta chains were read from a single sample in a study of cytomegalovirus exposure and HLA in healthy donors. Only in-frame clones appear in the TCRdb table, and some are missing; sequencing was by immunoSEQ multiplex PCR. The sample yields some 120,000 clones, about 70% seen once. The sequenced sample consisted of PBMCs. The source of these receptors is a human donor in good health. CDR3s include the opening cysteine and the closing phenylalanine or tryptophan. D genes are given only for firm matches. The listing skips clone size in some rows; elsewhere it reads once, few, many or a size class.

>TRBJ1-1|-|TRBV7-2|-
TGTGCCAGCAGCCCGCGGGCAGGGAACACTGAAGCTTTCTTT
CASSPRAGNTEAFF
>TRBJ2-7|-|TRBV10-3|TRBD2
TGTGCCATCAGTGAGGCGGGGCATCCGGGCGGGAGGGCCTCTAGGACCTACGAGCAGTACTTC
CAISEAGHPGGRASRTYEQYF
>TRBJ1-1|few|TRBV28|TRBD1
TGTGCCAGCAGATCCCCAGGGGGCGGCACTGAAGCTTTCTTT
CASRSPGGGTEAFF
>TRBJ2-2|-|TRBV7-2|TRBD2
TGTGCCAGCAGCCCTCGGAGAGGGATAGCGGGGCCGAGGGGGGAGCTGTTTTTT
CASSPRRGIAGPRGELFF
>TRBJ2-7|-|TRBV6-5|-
TGTGCCAGCAGTTACAGAGGCCCCGGCGAGCAGTACTTC
CASSYRGPGEQYF
>TRBJ2-7|few|TRBV6-1|TRBD1
TGTGCCAGCAGCCGGGACAGGGCCTACGAGCAGTACTTC
CASSRDRAYEQYF
>TRBJ2-6|-|TRBV27|TRBD1
TGTGCCAGCAGGGACAGGGGAAGCTCTGGGGCCAACGTCCTGACTTTC
CASRDRGSSGANVLTF
>TRBJ1-1|-|TRBV4-1|TRBD1
TGCGCCAGCAGCCAAGGGCCCCTTACAGGGGAAAGGACTGAAGCTTTCTTT
CASSQGPLTGERTEAFF
>TRBJ1-2|-|TRBV19|-
TGTGCCAGTAGTCTCACAGGTTTTAACTATGGCTACACCTTC
CASSLTGFNYGYTF
>TRBJ2-3|-|TRBV5-3|TRBD1
TGTGCCAGACCTACCACAGGGGCAGATACGCAGTATTTT
CARPTTGADTQYF
>TRBJ2-2|-|TRBV28|-
TGTGCCAGCAGTTTTCTCATCAGGGGAACCGGGGAGCTGTTTTTT
CASSFLIRGTGELFF
>TRBJ2-1|-|TRBV4-2|-
TGTGCCAGCAGCCAAGAAGGAGGCCACCACAATGAGCAGTTCTTC
CASSQEGGHHNEQFF
>TRBJ2-1|-|TRBV6-1|TRBD1
TGTGCCAGCAGTTTCCTGGGACAGGGGGCCTATGAGCAGTTCTTC
CASSFLGQGAYEQFF
>TRBJ2-2|-|TRBV7-9|-
TGTGCCAGCAGCCCCGGGACAATGAACACCGGGGAGCTGTTTTTT
CASSPGTMNTGELFF
>TRBJ1-5|-|TRBV6-5|TRBD1
TGTGCCACGACCGACAGGGGGCTTAATCAGCCCCAGCATTTT
CATTDRGLNQPQHF
>TRBJ1-2|-|TRBV21-1|-
TGTGCCAGCAGCAAAAGAATGAGGCAGGGTCATGGCTACACCTTC
CASSKRMRQGHGYTF
>TRBJ2-7|-|TRBV15|TRBD1
TGTGCCACCAGCAGAGGGACAGGGCGGTACGAGCAGTACTTC
CATSRGTGRYEQYF
>TRBJ1-1|-|TRBV4-2|TRBD1
TGTGCCAGCAGCCAGATACAGGGGGCTAGTGAAGCTTTCTTT
CASSQIQGASEAFF
>TRBJ2-3|-|TRBV7-2|-
TGTGCCAGCAGCCATCGGTGGGCCACAGATACGCAGTATTTT
CASSHRWATDTQYF
>TRBJ1-1|-|TRBV5-8|-
TGTGCCAGCAGCTTGTGGAGGGGTAACACTGAAGCTTTCTTT
CASSLWRGNTEAFF
>TRBJ2-7|-|TRBV5-4|TRBD2
TGTGCCAGCAGCGTCGGGACTAGCGGGAGGTACGAGCAGTACTTC
CASSVGTSGRYEQYF
>TRBJ2-1|-|TRBV5-6|-
TGTGCCAGCAGCTCCCGGATTAGGGGGGGGCCCTACAATGAGCAGTTCTTC
CASSSRIRGGPYNEQFF